These 27 T cell receptor beta chains were all obtained from the same sample, sequenced in a study of T cell repertoires in cytomegalovirus infection. Each CDR3 protein gets one entry after TCRdb re-called the reads with MiXCR. Among hundreds of thousands of distinct CDR3 sequences listed, roughly 30% were seen once. No antigens are known for them. The source material was cultured CD8+ T cells from PBMCs, sampled from culture after CMV antigen stimulation. Receptors were obtained from a human donor in good health (CMV status not recorded). Some clones in this sample may be carry-over from other donors' samples.

This clonotype has just a few counts. The V and J genes are TRBV28 and TRBJ1-1; the D gene is possibly TRBD1 (5 bases). Germline V gives CDR1 MDHEN, CDR2 SYDVKM. This CDR3 has 14 amino acids. V lost 3 bases, J lost 8 bases, and 16 bases lay in between. CDR3 residues: CASSFGGDPWEAFF. CDR3 sequence (DNA): TGTGCCAGCAGTTTCGGGGGGGACCCATGGGAAGCTTTCTTT.

The chain carries TRBV7-3 and TRBJ2-7; no firm D call. The V end was cut by 5 bases, the J end by 0 bases, with 17 bases between. The CDR3 has 16 residues. CDR1 and CDR2 (germline): SGHTA, FQGTGA. The CDR3 DNA reads as TGTGCCAGCAGCATTAAAACTTACTCGAGCTCCTACGAGCAGTACTTC. Translated: CASSIKTYSSSYEQYF.

This rearrangement joins TRBV7-9 to TRBJ2-3; no reliable D call. Trimming removed 7 bases from V and 4 bases from J, with 12 bases in between. From germline, CDR1 is SEHNR and CDR2 FQNEAQ (reference sequence). CDR3 length equals 13 residues. CDR3 residues: CASTDITPDTQYF. The CDR3 region has the DNA TGTGCCAGCACCGATATCACTCCAGATACGCAGTATTTT.

This clonotype was seen only once. This sequence joins TRBV7-8 and TRBJ2-3; TRBD1 is a possible D gene (5 bases). Between the trimmed V and J ends, which lost 4 bases and 4 bases, there was a span of 15 bases. CDR1 and CDR2 (germline): SGHVS, FQNEAQ. The CDR3 loop spans 15 amino acids. The CDR3 DNA is TGTGCCAGCAGCTATGGACACGTCGGTCCAGATACGCAGTATTTT. This gives the protein CASSYGHVGPDTQYF. Supplemented by reference TRBV7-8 and TRBJ2-3, the full variable domain reads GAGVSQSPRYKVAKRGQDVALRCDPISGHVSLFWYQQALGQGPEFLTYFQNEAQLDKSGLPSDRFFAERPEGSVSTLKIQRTQQEDSAVYLCASSYGHVGPDTQYFGPGTRLTVL.

This clonotype was observed at least ten times. The rearrangement links TRBV7-8 to TRBJ1-4; D not certain. CDR1 SGHVS and CDR2 FQNEAQ come from the germline V gene. The CDR3 sequence is 16 residues long. Trimming left V 0 bases short and J 0 bases short, with 8 bases between. The CDR3 bases are TGTGCCAGCAGCTTAGCAAACCTTGCAACTAATGAAAAACTGTTTTTT. Amino acids: CASSLANLATNEKLFF.

A word on this clonotype: A single base separates this from a much larger clone, so it may be a read error. The chain recombines TRBV19 with TRBJ2-1; no reliable D call. The V end was cut by 1 base, the J end by 5 bases, with 6 bases between. This CDR3 comprises 13 residues. Germline CDR1 is LNHDA and CDR2 is SQIVND (reference sequence). The CDR3: CASSIGQNNEQFF. In nucleotides, the CDR3 is TGTGCCAGTAGTATAGGGCAGAACAATGAGCAGTTCTTC. Full variable domain (remainder filled in from reference TRBV19 and TRBJ2-1): DGGITQSPKYLFRKEGQNVTLSCEQNLNHDAMYWYRQDPGQGLRLIYYSQIVNDFQKGDIAEGYSVSREKKESFPLTVTSAQKNPTAFYLCASSIGQNNEQFFGPGTRLTVL.

V and J are TRBV6-6 and TRBJ2-1; 9 nucleotides match TRBD1. V lost 0 bases and J lost 0; bases outside the gene matches: 6. Germline assignment: CDR1 MNHNY and CDR2 SVGAGI (reference sequence). The CDR3 is made up of 18 amino acids. CDR3 nucleotide sequence: TGTGCCAGCAGTTACTCGTACAGGGGGCCGAGCTCCTACAATGAGCAGTTCTTC. Translation gives CASSYSYRGPSSYNEQFF.

The chain combines TRBV12-3 or TRBV12-4 with TRBJ2-1; TRBD2 aligns across 11 bases. The CDR3 runs to 17 residues. The V gene end was trimmed by 4 bases and the J gene end by 13 bases; junction bases not matched to a gene: 18. Written as DNA, the CDR3 is TGTGCCAGCAGTTCCCCCCCAGGCGTTACTAGCGGGGGCCTTCAGTTCTTC. Residues: CASSSPPGVTSGGLQFF.

This clonotype was observed a few times. This chain connects TRBV4-1 to TRBJ1-4; D not certain. Trimming removed 1 base at V and 0 bases at J, with 9 bases between. The CDR3 spans 16 residues. Germline V lookup: CDR1 MGHRA, CDR2 YSYEKL. The chain's CDR3 is CASSQGEDATNEKLFF. The CDR3 DNA reads TGCGCCAGCAGCCAAGGGGAGGATGCAACTAATGAAAAACTGTTTTTT.

This clonotype was picked up a small number of times. This sequence joins TRBV12-3 or TRBV12-4 and TRBJ2-7; D remains unclear. The length of the CDR3 is 11 residues. V dropped 5 bases and J dropped 3 bases, with 5 bases sitting between them. The chain's CDR3 is CASSTHYEQYF. CDR3 DNA: TGTGCCAGCAGTACCCACTACGAGCAGTACTTC.

A few counts support this clonotype. This chain links TRBV5-6 with TRBJ2-1; 8 bases align to TRBD2. The germline V gene encodes CDR1 SGHDT and CDR2 YYEEEE. V gave up 3 bases and J gave up 7 bases; unmatched junction bases: 6. CDR3 length equals 14 residues. CDR3 nucleotide sequence: TGTGCCAGCAGCTACCTAGCGGGTGGAAATGAGCAGTTCTTC. Residues: CASSYLAGGNEQFF.

The sample holds many counts of this clonotype. Here the CDR3 DNA reads TGTGCCAGCAGCTTAGGGGTTGGGTATTCACCCCTCCACTTT. It codes for CASSLGVGYSPLHF. V and J are TRBV7-2 and TRBJ1-6; no firm D call. The germline V gene has CDR1 SGHTA and CDR2 FQGNSA. The V gene lost 1 base and the J gene lost 8 bases, with 9 bases spanning the gap. This CDR3 spans 14 amino acids.

This clonotype was detected many times. The V gene is TRBV6-6, the J gene TRBJ2-1, with 9 bases that match TRBD1. V gave up 6 bases and J gave up 4 bases; unmatched junction bases: 10. CDR3 size: 16 residues. The germline V gene has CDR1 MNHNY and CDR2 SVGAGI (reference sequence). As DNA, the CDR3 is TGTGCCAGCAGCCCTGGACAGGGGACCTTTTACAATGAGCAGTTCTTC. Its protein is CASSPGQGTFYNEQFF.

This chain joins TRBV13 and TRBJ1-1; TRBD1 matches 7 bases. There are 14 residues in the CDR3. Per germline, CDR1 PRHDT and CDR2 FYEKMQ (reference sequence). Trimming took 5 bases from V and 1 from J; bases not matched to a gene: 4. The CDR3 region is CASSMGQTNTEAFF. CDR3 sequence (DNA): TGTGCCAGCAGCATGGGACAGACGAACACTGAAGCTTTCTTT.

The J gene is TRBJ1-1, the V gene TRBV12-3 or TRBV12-4, with 8 nucleotides matching TRBD1. Germline trimming cut 3 bases from V and 7 bases from J; bases unmatched to any gene: 13. The CDR3 consists of 16 residues. The CDR3 sequence: CASSFPRGQGGYEAFF. The CDR3 nucleotides read TGTGCCAGCAGTTTCCCCCGCGGACAGGGAGGGTATGAAGCTTTCTTT.

There are a few counts of this clonotype. The V gene is TRBV7-9, the J gene TRBJ1-2, with D possibly being TRBD1 (5 bases). This CDR3 region has 13 residues. Trimming took 5 bases from V and 4 from J, leaving 11 bases between them. Germline V gene data show CDR1 as SEHNR and CDR2 as FQNEAQ (reference sequence). The CDR3 region is CASSPTGTYGYTF. CDR3 sequence (DNA): TGTGCCAGCAGCCCCACAGGCACCTATGGCTACACCTTC.

A single count supports this clonotype. The junction differs from germline at one of its ends, possibly a read error. The CDR3 region is CASSLEQGSKDQPQHF. CDR3 in DNA: TGTGCCAGCAGCCTTGAACAGGGGAGTAAGGATCAGCCCCAGCATTTT. The V and J genes are TRBV4-1 and TRBJ1-5; 7 nucleotides align to TRBD1. The CDR3 runs 16 residues. CDR1 and CDR2 from the germline V gene are MGHRA and YSYEKL.

This clonotype was observed a handful of times. CDR3 sequence (DNA): TGTGCCAGCAGCTTTGACACAGGGTCGTGGACTGAAGCTTTCTTT. It specifies CASSFDTGSWTEAFF. The chain recombines TRBV7-9 with TRBJ1-1; D may be TRBD1 (6 bases). Between the trimmed V and J ends, which lost 3 bases and 5 bases, there was a span of 16 bases. Looked up from germline, CDR1 is SEHNR and CDR2 is FQNEAQ (reference sequence). This CDR3 is built from 15 residues.

This clonotype showed up just a few times. The rearrangement joins TRBV7-2 to TRBJ1-2; D may be TRBD1 (6 bases). This CDR3 comprises 14 residues. Germline CDR1 is SGHTA and CDR2 is FQGNSA. The V end was cut by 11 bases, the J end by 4 bases, with 20 bases between. Here the CDR3 DNA reads TGTGCCCTCGTTAGGGGGACGAGAGGCTATGGCTACACCTTC. This translates into CALVRGTRGYGYTF.

This clonotype was seen only a few times. The chain links TRBV2 to TRBJ1-1, with D possibly being TRBD1 (5 bases). Per the germline V gene, CDR1 is SNHLY and CDR2 is FYNNEI. Trimming cost V 6 bases and J 1 base, with 9 bases left between them. This CDR3 is built from 13 residues. The CDR3 nucleotides are TGTGCCAGCAGGACAGTCCCGAACACTGAAGCTTTCTTT. Its translation: CASRTVPNTEAFF.

This clonotype has more than one count but fewer than ten. The rearrangement links TRBV6-2 or TRBV6-3 to TRBJ2-7; 9 nucleotides line up with TRBD1. Germline values: CDR1 MNHEY, CDR2 SVGEGT. The CDR3 contains 15 residues. J was trimmed by 5 bases and V by 0 bases; bases with no gene match: 5. Here the CDR3 DNA reads TGTGCCAGCAGTTACTCGGAACAGGGGGCTGACGAGCAGTACTTC. It yields the protein CASSYSEQGADEQYF.

This clonotype was found a few times. The rearrangement links TRBV19 to TRBJ1-5, with D possibly matching TRBD1 (5 bases). Germline V gives CDR1 LNHDA, CDR2 SQIVND (reference sequence). With 2 bases removed from V and 3 bases from J, the gap between germline ends came to 14 bases. The CDR3 totals 16 residues. CDR3 loop: CASSILRDGNNQPQHF. DNA for the CDR3: TGTGCCAGTAGTATACTTCGGGACGGTAACAATCAGCCCCAGCATTTT. Combining the CDR3 with reference TRBV19 and TRBJ1-5 gives the whole variable domain DGGITQSPKYLFRKEGQNVTLSCEQNLNHDAMYWYRQDPGQGLRLIYYSQIVNDFQKGDIAEGYSVSREKKESFPLTVTSAQKNPTAFYLCASSILRDGNNQPQHFGDGTRLSIL.

The chain uses TRBV10-3 and TRBJ2-1; TRBD1 is a possible D gene (5 bases). Trimming stripped 8 bases from V and 6 bases from J, with 17 bases between. The CDR3 spans 14 residues. CDR1 and CDR2 from the germline V gene are ENHRY and SYGVKD. CDR3 DNA: TGTGCCATCGGGCAACAGGACACATTCAATGAGCAGTTCTTC. Its protein is CAIGQQDTFNEQFF.

The sample holds a few counts of this clonotype. J is TRBJ1-1 and V is TRBV7-9; D is unresolved. Germline lookup yields CDR1 SEHNR and CDR2 FQNEAQ (reference sequence). Trimming cost V 3 bases and J 6 bases, with 8 bases left between them. This CDR3 has 12 residues. The CDR3, as DNA: TGTGCCAGCAGCTTGCCTTCTCCTGAAGCTTTCTTT. It specifies CASSLPSPEAFF.

There are a few counts of this clonotype. The rearrangement joins TRBV15 to TRBJ1-6; 8 bases are a match to TRBD1. CDR1 is LNHNV and CDR2 is YYDKDF in the germline V gene (reference sequence). Trimming removed 4 bases from V and 8 bases from J; junction bases left unmatched: 10. CDR3 length equals 16 residues. CDR3: CATSTFLQGVDSPLHF. In nucleotides, the CDR3 is TGTGCCACCAGCACCTTCTTACAGGGGGTGGATTCACCCCTCCACTTT.

There are a few counts of this clonotype. The chain links TRBV5-4 to TRBJ2-3; 8 bases fit TRBD1. Trimming took 2 bases from V and 2 from J; bases not matched to a gene: 7. The germline gives CDR1 SGHNT, CDR2 YYREEE (reference sequence). The CDR3 covers 16 residues. In nucleotides, the CDR3 is TGTGCCAGCAGCTTTGGAGGGACAGGTGACACAGATACGCAGTATTTT. Amino acids: CASSFGGTGDTDTQYF.

There are a few counts of this clonotype. This chain uses TRBV28 with TRBJ1-1; no clear D gene. Germline V gene sequence: CDR1 MDHEN, CDR2 SYDVKM. The V and J ends lost 5 bases and 6 bases respectively, with 13 bases between them. This CDR3 has 13 amino acids. The CDR3 loop reads CASSVPLGPEAFF. CDR3 sequence (DNA): TGTGCCAGCAGTGTCCCGTTGGGCCCTGAAGCTTTCTTT.